Listed here are 13 T cell receptor beta chains from one sample, sequenced in a study of blood T cell repertoires in COVID-19. Sequencing was performed with immunoSEQ multiplex PCR; in TCRdb, only in-frame clones are kept and a portion is missing. The table lists roughly 200,000 clones, 85% to 90% of them singletons. Specimen: PBMCs or T cells enriched from blood (not recorded which). These receptors all come from a woman aged 45-59 years in a cohort exposed to, infected with or recovered from COVID-19 (not recorded which).

The rearrangement links TRBV5-8 to TRBJ2-4; 7 positions match TRBD1. Losses at the gene ends were 4 bases for V and 0 bases for J; bases not matched to a gene: 10. The CDR3 runs to 17 residues. The germline gives CDR1 SGHTS, CDR2 YDEGEE. The CDR3, as DNA: TGTGCCAGCAGCCCGGGGACAGTCCTCCTAGCCAAAAACATTCAGTACTTC. It specifies CASSPGTVLLAKNIQYF.

The DNA of the CDR3 is TGCGCCAGCGCCGAAGGACAGACCTCTGGAAACACCATATATTTT. As protein: CASAEGQTSGNTIYF. V is TRBV5-1 and J is TRBJ1-3; a weak D match, TRBD1 (6 bases). Germline assignment: CDR1 SGHRS and CDR2 YFSETQ. V was shortened by 7 bases and J by 0 bases, with 14 bases between the two germline ends. The length of the CDR3 is 15 residues. Looking up the rest from reference TRBV5-1 and TRBJ1-3 gives the full variable domain: KAGVTQTPRYLIKTRGQQVTLSCSPISGHRSVSWYQQTPGQGLQFLFEYFSETQRNKGNFPGRFSGRQFSNSRSEMNVSTLELGDSALYLCASAEGQTSGNTIYFGEGSWLTVV.

J is TRBJ1-2 and V is TRBV15; no definite D call. This CDR3 has 15 amino acids. The V end was cut by 6 bases, the J end by 4 bases, with 18 bases between. Germline CDR1 is LNHNV and CDR2 is YYDKDF (reference sequence). The CDR3 reads CATRNPSGASYGYTF. DNA of the CDR3: TGTGCCACCAGGAACCCTTCGGGAGCCTCCTATGGCTACACCTTC.

To note about this clone: Sequence at one end of the junction differs from germline and may be a read error. This sequence joins TRBV6-5 and TRBJ2-7, with a possible D match to TRBD1 (8 bases). CDR3 length: 15 residues. Germline V lookup: CDR1 MNHEY, CDR2 SVGAGI. This CDR3 is CASTQAATGDYKQYF. Here the CDR3 DNA reads TGTGCCAGCACCCAAGCAGCGACAGGGGACTACAAGCAGTACTTC.

CDR3 loop: CASSLMGGGTQETQYF. The CDR3 coding sequence is TGTGCCAGCAGCTTGATGGGCGGGGGGACCCAAGAGACCCAGTACTTC. The chain has TRBV7-2 and TRBJ2-5; the match to TRBD2 covers 8 bases. This CDR3 comprises 16 residues. Germline V CDR1 and CDR2: SGHTA, FQGNSA. After removal of 3 bases from V and 1 base from J, the junction contained 7 bases not matched to a gene.

The V gene is TRBV10-3, the J gene TRBJ1-5, with TRBD1 matching 8 bases. The CDR3 runs 13 residues. V was pared by 3 bases and J by 6 bases, with 1 base of the junction left unmatched. Germline lookup yields CDR1 ENHRY and CDR2 SYGVKD. CDR3 coding DNA: TGTGCCATCAGTGACACAGGGGGTCAGCCCCAGCATTTT. As protein: CAISDTGGQPQHF.

The V and J genes are TRBV19 and TRBJ1-1; maybe TRBD1 (5 bases). The germline V gene encodes CDR1 LNHDA and CDR2 SQIVND (reference sequence). This CDR3 region has 13 residues. Deletions cut 5 bases from V and 4 bases from J, with 11 bases between. In DNA form, the CDR3 reads TGTGCCAGTAGTGGGAACCAGGGCACTGAAGCTTTCTTT. Translated, it gives CASSGNQGTEAFF.

This chain uses TRBV11-3 with TRBJ2-7; 10 bases map to TRBD1. V gave up 8 bases and J gave up 9 bases; unmatched junction bases: 19. Germline CDR1 reads SGHNT; CDR2 reads YENEEA. The CDR3 consists of 16 residues. The CDR3 nucleotides read TGTGCCAGCGGACTAATCCGGACAGGGGGTGTTGTATGGCAGTACTTC. It encodes CASGLIRTGGVVWQYF.

The CDR3 DNA is TGTGCCAGCCCGGGGGGGGGAAGTGTAAGTATGGGTAACACAGATACGCAGTATTTT. The encoded protein is CASPGGGSVSMGNTDTQYF. The chain recombines TRBV5-7 with TRBJ2-3, with 8 bases that match TRBD2. TRBV5-7 carries the ORF label, with uncertain function. Trimming cost V 7 bases and J 2 bases; bases outside gene matches: 21. CDR3 size: 19 residues.

The chain employs TRBV7-3 and TRBJ2-1, with D unclear. V was pared by 5 bases and J by 6 bases, with 17 bases between. Germline V CDR1 and CDR2: SGHTA, FQGTGA. The CDR3 length is 15 residues. The CDR3 reads CASSPPTMPGNEQFF. The DNA of the CDR3 is TGTGCCAGCAGCCCCCCGACGATGCCGGGCAATGAGCAGTTCTTC.

The chain employs TRBV2 and TRBJ1-2, with no clear D. The germline V and J ends were trimmed by 3 bases and 1 base, with 9 bases remaining between them. This CDR3 is built from 14 residues. Germline lookup yields CDR1 SNHLY and CDR2 FYNNEI. The DNA of the CDR3 is TGTGCCAGCAGTGAGGTAGGAGGTAACTATGGCTACACCTTC. Amino acid sequence: CASSEVGGNYGYTF.

This chain joins TRBV6-5 and TRBJ1-2; the match to TRBD1 covers 7 bases. CDR1 is MNHEY and CDR2 is SVGAGI in the germline V gene. CDR3 length: 14 residues. V lost 5 bases, J lost 4 bases, and 7 bases stayed unmatched. The CDR3 nucleotides read TGTGCCAGCAGTCAGGACAGGACACTCTATGGCTACACCTTC. Translation: CASSQDRTLYGYTF.

This sequence joins TRBV10-3 and TRBJ2-5; 8 bases line up with TRBD1. Germline V CDR1 and CDR2: ENHRY, SYGVKD. The CDR3 has 14 residues. After removal of 3 bases from V and 5 bases from J, the junction contained 5 bases not matched to a gene. For the CDR3, the DNA is TGTGCCATCAGTGACTCAGGGGGCGCGGAGACCCAGTACTTC. Its protein product is CAISDSGGAETQYF.